Listed below are T cell receptor beta chains from one sample, sequenced in a study of graft-versus-host responses after intestinal transplantation. Only in-frame clones appear in the TCRdb table, and some are missing; sequencing was by immunoSEQ multiplex PCR. The repertoire consists of 70,000 to 80,000 clones, with roughly 91% occurring once and the leading ten covering approximately 1.3%. Antigen specificity for these receptors is unknown. The sample consisted of unstimulated CD8+ T cells sorted from spleen or lymph node cells, taken before intestinal transplant. These receptors were taken from a human donor who received an intestinal transplant. Each CDR3 is given with its conserved first and last residue. A D gene is named only where the DNA matches it firmly. Rows give clone size only sometimes, using once, few, many, or a class for an expanded clone.

j_call v_call d_call clone_size cdr3_aa cdr3_nt
TRBJ2-5 TRBV14 NA NA CASSQDIRETGASETQYF TGTGCCAGCAGCCAAGATATTAGGGAGACAGGAGCCTCTGAGACCCAGTACTTC
TRBJ2-1 TRBV6-1 NA NA CASSEAGVDEQFF TGTGCCAGCAGTGAAGCGGGAGTAGATGAGCAGTTCTTC
TRBJ2-1 TRBV6-5 NA NA CASSYGHNEQFF TGTGCCAGCAGTTATGGGCACAATGAGCAGTTCTTC
TRBJ2-1 TRBV4-1 TRBD2 NA CASSQDAGGHYNEQFF TGCGCCAGCAGCCAAGACGCGGGGGGGCACTACAATGAGCAGTTCTTC
TRBJ1-4 TRBV15 TRBD1 NA CATSRPGQFNEKLFF TGTGCCACCAGCAGACCGGGACAGTTTAATGAAAAACTGTTTTTT
TRBJ2-5 TRBV6-5 TRBD1 NA CASSYWDRGGETQYF TGTGCCAGCAGTTACTGGGACAGGGGAGGCGAGACCCAGTACTTC
TRBJ2-3 TRBV9 TRBD2 NA CASSVLSGGAGDTQYF TGTGCCAGCAGCGTGCTTAGCGGGGGGGCCGGAGATACGCAGTATTTT
TRBJ1-4 TRBV5-4 NA NA CASSPGNPGEKLFF TGTGCCAGCAGCCCGGGGAACCCCGGAGAAAAACTGTTTTTT
TRBJ2-7 TRBV6-1 NA NA CASIGLVNEQYF TGTGCCAGCATTGGCCTAGTGAACGAGCAGTACTTC
TRBJ2-5 TRBV11-2 TRBD1 few CASTEQGRRETQYF TGTGCCAGCACCGAACAGGGGCGACGAGAGACCCAGTACTTC
TRBJ2-7 TRBV2 TRBD2 NA CASSGDSGGPLSYEQYF TGTGCCAGCAGTGGGGATAGCGGGGGGCCACTCTCCTACGAGCAGTACTTC
TRBJ2-3 TRBV7-9 TRBD1 NA CASSSGQADTDTQYF TGTGCCAGCAGCAGTGGACAGGCTGACACAGATACGCAGTATTTT
TRBJ2-7 TRBV6-6 TRBD2 NA CASSPNGGGGVYEQYF TGTGCCAGCAGCCCGAATGGGGGGGGAGGGGTCTACGAGCAGTACTTC
TRBJ1-5 TRBV4-2 NA NA CASSQEGPLQSPQHF TGTGCCAGCAGCCAAGAGGGGCCCCTCCAATCCCCCCAGCATTTT
TRBJ2-1 TRBV5-1 TRBD1 NA CASSPGQGVYNEQFF TGCGCCAGCAGCCCGGGACAGGGGGTGTACAATGAGCAGTTCTTC
TRBJ1-2 TRBV6-5 TRBD1 NA CASSYPGGDGGYTF TGTGCCAGCAGTTACCCAGGGGGCGATGGTGGCTACACCTTC
TRBJ2-7 TRBV4-2 TRBD2 many CASSPPERGGTYEQYF TGTGCCAGCAGCCCTCCCGAGCGGGGGGGGACGTACGAGCAGTACTTC
TRBJ1-1 TRBV5-1 NA NA CASSLGGDTEAFF TGCGCCAGCAGCTTGGGCGGGGACACTGAAGCTTTCTTT
TRBJ2-2 TRBV29-1 NA few CSVTDSNTGELFF TGCAGCGTTACGGACAGTAATACCGGGGAGCTGTTTTTT
TRBJ1-1 TRBV7-9 NA NA CASPKGTGGTEAFF TGTGCCAGTCCTAAGGGAACGGGGGGCACTGAAGCTTTCTTT
TRBJ1-2 TRBV9 NA NA CASVGADGYTF TGTGCCAGTGTGGGAGCGGATGGCTACACCTTC
TRBJ2-1 TRBV5-4 TRBD2 NA CASSADLAGRNEQFF TGTGCCAGCAGCGCTGACCTAGCGGGGCGGAATGAGCAGTTCTTC
TRBJ1-1 TRBV7-6 NA NA CASSSGLEAFF TGTGCCAGCAGCTCGGGACTTGAAGCTTTCTTT
TRBJ2-1 TRBV27 NA NA CASSLGQGFSEQFF TGTGCCAGCAGTTTAGGGCAGGGGTTTTCTGAGCAGTTCTTC
TRBJ2-5 TRBV5-6 TRBD2 NA CASSQLAGGRETQYF TGTGCCAGCAGCCAACTAGCGGGGGGGCGGGAGACCCAGTACTTC
TRBJ2-1 TRBV7-9 TRBD2 NA CASASGGIYNEQFF TGTGCCAGCGCTAGCGGGGGGATTTACAATGAGCAGTTCTTC
TRBJ2-3 TRBV2 NA NA CASKDSSDTQYF TGTGCCAGCAAGGACTCCTCAGATACGCAGTATTTT
TRBJ2-1 TRBV9 NA NA CASTPEGSSYNEQFF TGTGCCAGCACCCCAGAGGGAAGCTCCTACAATGAGCAGTTCTTC
TRBJ1-1 TRBV5-4 NA NA CASSLTSTGITEAFF TGTGCCAGCAGCTTGACAAGTACAGGGATCACTGAAGCTTTCTTT
TRBJ1-5 TRBV4-1 NA NA CASSQTLGGQPQHF TGCGCCAGCAGCCAAACCCTGGGGGGTCAGCCCCAGCATTTT
TRBJ2-3 TRBV11-2 NA once CASSLEGASDTQYF TGTGCCAGCAGCTTAGAAGGGGCCTCAGATACGCAGTATTTT
TRBJ2-7 TRBV2 TRBD2 NA CASTRGGPTGEQYF TGTGCCAGCACCCGGGGGGGGCCCACGGGGGAGCAGTACTTC
TRBJ2-2 TRBV9 NA NA CASSPNTGELFF TGTGCCAGCAGCCCAAACACCGGGGAGCTGTTTTTT
TRBJ1-2 TRBV6-6 TRBD1 once CASNKYRDSYGYTF TGTGCCAGCAACAAATACCGGGACAGCTATGGCTACACCTTC
TRBJ2-1 TRBV13 TRBD2 NA CASSSGLAGGANEQFF TGTGCCAGCAGCTCGGGACTAGCGGGGGGGGCAAATGAGCAGTTCTTC
TRBJ1-1 TRBV5-1 NA NA CASSWGGEGPPTEAFF TGCGCCAGCAGCTGGGGCGGGGAGGGCCCCCCCACTGAAGCTTTCTTT
TRBJ2-7 TRBV4-1 TRBD2 NA CASSHPLVGRGETYEQYF TGCGCCAGCAGCCACCCCCTGGTGGGGCGGGGGGAAACCTACGAGCAGTACTTC
TRBJ1-6 TRBV7-6 NA few CASSLSVPPNSPLHF TGTGCCAGCAGCTTATCGGTGCCCCCAAATTCACCCCTCCACTTT
TRBJ2-5 TRBV29-1 NA NA CSVVGGQGQETQYF TGCAGCGTTGTGGGGGGGCAGGGCCAAGAGACCCAGTACTTC
TRBJ2-7 TRBV9 NA NA CASSVGSTPYEQYF TGTGCCAGCAGCGTAGGGTCTACCCCCTACGAGCAGTACTTC
TRBJ2-1 TRBV27 TRBD2 NA CASSLGAGGQLLEQFF TGTGCCAGCAGTCTGGGAGCGGGGGGGCAGTTGCTTGAGCAGTTCTTC
TRBJ2-3 TRBV5-6 NA once CASSLLWTPTSTDTQYF TGTGCCAGCAGCTTGTTATGGACTCCTACTAGCACAGATACGCAGTATTTT
TRBJ2-7 TRBV10-1 TRBD1 NA CASSPTGAYEQYF TGCGCCAGCAGTCCAACAGGGGCCTACGAGCAGTACTTC
TRBJ2-7 TRBV2 NA NA CASSGVSSSYEQYF TGTGCCAGCTCAGGGGTGTCCTCCTCCTACGAGCAGTACTTC
TRBJ1-1 TRBV6-5 NA NA CASSRQKNTEAFF TGTGCCAGCAGCCGACAGAAGAACACTGAAGCTTTCTTT
TRBJ2-5 TRBV6-5 NA NA CASSFHNREETQYF TGTGCCAGCAGCTTCCACAACAGGGAAGAGACCCAGTACTTC
TRBJ2-3 TRBV7-3 NA NA CASSQGHAGDTQYF TGTGCCAGCAGCCAGGGACACGCCGGGGATACGCAGTATTTT
TRBJ2-1 TRBV5-6 NA once CASSPAGQGGNEQFF TGTGCCAGCAGCCCCGCCGGACAGGGAGGGAATGAGCAGTTCTTC
TRBJ2-1 TRBV13 TRBD2 NA CASSSGLAGNEQFF TGTGCCAGCAGCTCGGGACTAGCGGGCAATGAGCAGTTCTTC
TRBJ2-1 TRBV11-3 NA NA CASSLADSPSEVEQFF TGTGCCAGCAGCTTAGCCGACTCCCCGTCGGAGGTTGAGCAGTTCTTC